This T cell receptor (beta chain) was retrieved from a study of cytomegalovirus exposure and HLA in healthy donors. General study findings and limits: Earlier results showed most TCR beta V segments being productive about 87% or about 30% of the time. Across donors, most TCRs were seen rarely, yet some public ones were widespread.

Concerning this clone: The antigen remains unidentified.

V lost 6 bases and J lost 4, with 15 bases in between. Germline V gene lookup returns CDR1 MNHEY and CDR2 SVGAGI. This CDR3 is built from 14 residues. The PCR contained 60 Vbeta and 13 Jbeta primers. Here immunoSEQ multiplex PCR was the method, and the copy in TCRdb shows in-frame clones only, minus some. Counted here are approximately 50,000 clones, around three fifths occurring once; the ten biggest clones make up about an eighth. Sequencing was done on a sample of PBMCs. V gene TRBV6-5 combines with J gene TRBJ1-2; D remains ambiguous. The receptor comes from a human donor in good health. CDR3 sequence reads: CASSNALTGYGYTF. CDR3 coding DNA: TGTGCCAGCAGCAACGCACTCACGGGCTATGGCTACACCTTC.